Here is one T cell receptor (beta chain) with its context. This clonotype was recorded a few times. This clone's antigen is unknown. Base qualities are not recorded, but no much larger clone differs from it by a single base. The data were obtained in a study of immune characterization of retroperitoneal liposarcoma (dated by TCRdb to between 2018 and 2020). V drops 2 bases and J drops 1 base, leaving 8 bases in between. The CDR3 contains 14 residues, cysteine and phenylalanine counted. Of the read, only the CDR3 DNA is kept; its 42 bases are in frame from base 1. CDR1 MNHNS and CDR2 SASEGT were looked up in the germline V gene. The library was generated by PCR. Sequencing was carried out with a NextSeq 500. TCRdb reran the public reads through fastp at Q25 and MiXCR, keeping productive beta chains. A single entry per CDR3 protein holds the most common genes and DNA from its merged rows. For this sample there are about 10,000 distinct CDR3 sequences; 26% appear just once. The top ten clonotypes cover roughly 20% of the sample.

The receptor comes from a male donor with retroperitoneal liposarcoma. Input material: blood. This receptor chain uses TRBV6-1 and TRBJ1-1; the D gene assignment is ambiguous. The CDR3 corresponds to CASSEPRTNTEAFF. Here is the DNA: TGTGCCAGCAGTGAACCGCGGACGAACACTGAAGCTTTCTTT.